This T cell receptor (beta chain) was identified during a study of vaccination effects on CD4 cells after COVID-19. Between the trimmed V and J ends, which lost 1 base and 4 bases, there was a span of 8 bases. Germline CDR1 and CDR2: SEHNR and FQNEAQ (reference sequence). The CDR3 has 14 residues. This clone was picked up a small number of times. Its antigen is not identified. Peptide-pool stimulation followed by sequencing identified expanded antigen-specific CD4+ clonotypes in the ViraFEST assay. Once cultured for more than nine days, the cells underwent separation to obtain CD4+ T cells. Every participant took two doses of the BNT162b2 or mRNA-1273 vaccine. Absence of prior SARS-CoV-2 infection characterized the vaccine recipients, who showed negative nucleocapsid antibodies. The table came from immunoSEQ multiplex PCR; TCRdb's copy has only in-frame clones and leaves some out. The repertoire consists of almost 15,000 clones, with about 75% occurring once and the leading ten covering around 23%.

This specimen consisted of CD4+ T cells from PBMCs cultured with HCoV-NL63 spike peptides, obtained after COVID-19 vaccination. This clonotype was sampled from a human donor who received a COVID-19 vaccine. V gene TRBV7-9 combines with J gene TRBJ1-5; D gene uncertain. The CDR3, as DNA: TGTGCCAGCAGCTTAGAGGGTCGGAATCAGCCCCAGCATTTT. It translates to CASSLEGRNQPQHF.